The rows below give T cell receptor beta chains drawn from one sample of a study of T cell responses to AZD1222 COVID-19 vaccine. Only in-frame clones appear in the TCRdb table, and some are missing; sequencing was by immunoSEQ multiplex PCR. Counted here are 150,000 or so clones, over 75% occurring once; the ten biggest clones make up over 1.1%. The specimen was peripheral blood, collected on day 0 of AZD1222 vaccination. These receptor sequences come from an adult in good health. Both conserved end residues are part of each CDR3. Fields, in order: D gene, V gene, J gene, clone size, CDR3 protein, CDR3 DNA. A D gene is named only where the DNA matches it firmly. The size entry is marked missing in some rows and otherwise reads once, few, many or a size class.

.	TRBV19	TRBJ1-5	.	CASSITNQPQHF	TGTGCCAGTAGTATCACCAATCAGCCCCAGCATTTT
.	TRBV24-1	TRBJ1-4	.	CATSDLTVPNEKLFF	TGTGCCACCAGTGATTTGACAGTTCCTAATGAAAAACTGTTTTTT
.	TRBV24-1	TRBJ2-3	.	CATSAHRAEDTQYF	TGTGCCACCAGTGCCCATAGGGCAGAAGATACGCAGTATTTT
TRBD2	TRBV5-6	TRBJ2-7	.	CASSSGLAAYEQYF	TGTGCCAGCAGCTCGGGACTAGCGGCCTACGAGCAGTACTTC
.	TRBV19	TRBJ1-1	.	CASSSWGRPDTEAFF	TGTGCCAGTAGTTCATGGGGACGGCCGGACACTGAAGCTTTCTTT
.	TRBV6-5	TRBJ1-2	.	CASSRLQGYGYTF	TGTGCCAGCAGCCGGTTACAGGGCTATGGCTACACCTTC
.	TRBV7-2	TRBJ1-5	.	CASSLIGGSNQPQHF	TGTGCCAGCAGCTTAATAGGGGGGAGCAATCAGCCCCAGCATTTT
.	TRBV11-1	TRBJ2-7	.	CASSHPPRGEQYF	TGTGCCAGCAGCCACCCCCCCCGTGGCGAGCAGTACTTC
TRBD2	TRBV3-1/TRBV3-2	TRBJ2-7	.	CASSQEWSGRYEQYF	TGTGCCAGCAGCCAAGAATGGAGCGGGAGGTACGAGCAGTACTTC
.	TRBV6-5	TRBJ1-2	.	CASSYLQAAPYGYTF	TGTGCCAGCAGTTACTTGCAGGCAGCACCCTATGGCTACACCTTC
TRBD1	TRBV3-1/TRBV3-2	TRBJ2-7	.	CASSGSGGYEQYF	TGTGCCAGCAGTGGTTCAGGGGGCTACGAGCAGTACTTC
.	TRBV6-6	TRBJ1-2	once	CASSYSGERWYGYTF	TGTGCCAGCAGTTACTCTGGGGAAAGGTGGTATGGCTACACCTTC
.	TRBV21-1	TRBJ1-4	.	CASSKGTREPSNEKLFF	TGTGCCAGCAGCAAAGGTACGAGGGAACCGAGCAATGAAAAACTGTTTTTT
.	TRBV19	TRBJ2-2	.	CASSIELRQGRTGELFF	TGTGCCAGTAGTATAGAGCTTAGGCAGGGCCGGACCGGGGAGCTGTTTTTT
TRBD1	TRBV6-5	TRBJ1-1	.	CAIIDRGNTEAFF	TGTGCCATCATCGACAGGGGAAACACTGAAGCTTTCTTT
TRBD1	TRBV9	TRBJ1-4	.	CASSVRQGKKLFF	TGTGCCAGCAGCGTTAGACAGGGAAAAAAACTGTTTTTT
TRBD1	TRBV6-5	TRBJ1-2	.	CASSYTGGYGYTF	TGTGCCAGCAGCTATACAGGGGGTTATGGCTACACCTTC
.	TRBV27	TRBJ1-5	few	CASSWGRQDGQPQHF	TGTGCCAGCAGTTGGGGACGGCAGGATGGTCAGCCCCAGCATTTT
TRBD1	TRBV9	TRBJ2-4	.	CASSVEGTGVIQYF	TGTGCCAGCAGCGTAGAGGGGACAGGGGTTATTCAGTACTTC
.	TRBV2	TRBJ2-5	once	CASSRVRNQETQYF	TGTGCCAGCTCGAGGGTACGAAACCAAGAGACCCAGTACTTC
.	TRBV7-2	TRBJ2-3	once	CASSLGGRGSTDTQYF	TGTGCCAGCAGCTTAGGCGGGCGCGGCAGCACAGATACGCAGTATTTT
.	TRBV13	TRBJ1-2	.	CASSLGQEVNYGYTF	TGTGCCAGCAGCTTAGGGCAGGAGGTCAACTATGGCTACACCTTC
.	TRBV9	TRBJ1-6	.	CASTRTTAYNSPLHF	TGTGCCAGCACCCGTACGACCGCCTATAATTCACCCCTCCACTTT
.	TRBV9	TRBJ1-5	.	CASSVGNQPQHF	TGTGCCAGCAGCGTAGGCAATCAGCCCCAGCATTTT
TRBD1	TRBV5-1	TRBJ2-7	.	CASSPRTGGSDEQYF	TGCGCCAGCAGCCCCAGGACAGGGGGCTCCGACGAGCAGTACTTC
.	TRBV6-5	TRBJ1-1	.	CASSYSHGRDTEAFF	TGTGCCAGCAGTTACTCCCACGGCCGGGACACTGAAGCTTTCTTT
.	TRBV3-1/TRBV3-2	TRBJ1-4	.	CASRPGVSEKLFF	TGTGCCAGCAGACCCGGGGTTAGTGAAAAACTGTTTTTT
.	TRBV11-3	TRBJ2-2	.	CASSLDPNTGELFF	TGTGCCAGCAGCTTAGATCCTAACACCGGGGAGCTGTTTTTT
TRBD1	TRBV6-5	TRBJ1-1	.	CASNPTGRLNTEAFF	TGTGCCAGCAACCCGACAGGGCGACTGAACACTGAAGCTTTCTTT
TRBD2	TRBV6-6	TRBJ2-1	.	CASKAGYNEQFF	TGTGCCAGCAAAGCGGGATACAATGAGCAGTTCTTC
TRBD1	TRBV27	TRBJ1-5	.	CASSRDRGDQPQHF	TGTGCCAGCTCTAGGGACAGGGGCGACCAGCCCCAGCATTTT
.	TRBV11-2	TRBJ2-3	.	CASSPHWRGTDTQYF	TGTGCCAGCAGCCCCCATTGGAGAGGGACAGATACGCAGTATTTT
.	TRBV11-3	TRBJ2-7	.	CASSSGTNRYEQYF	TGTGCCAGCAGCTCCGGGACAAATCGCTACGAGCAGTACTTC
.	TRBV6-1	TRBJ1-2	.	CASSEVTWGTLDGYTF	TGTGCCAGCAGTGAAGTTACCTGGGGGACCTTAGATGGCTACACCTTC
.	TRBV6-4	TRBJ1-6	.	CASSDLTGLLHF	TGTGCCAGCAGTGACCTGACAGGCCTCCTCCACTTT
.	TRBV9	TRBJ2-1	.	CASSPPGSGYNEQFF	TGTGCCAGCAGCCCCCCAGGGTCTGGCTACAATGAGCAGTTCTTC
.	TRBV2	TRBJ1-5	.	CASSTNQPQHF	TGTGCCAGCAGTACTAATCAGCCCCAGCATTTT
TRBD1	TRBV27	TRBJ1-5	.	CASSTTGDSNQPQHF	TGTGCCAGCAGTACAACAGGGGATAGCAATCAGCCCCAGCATTTT
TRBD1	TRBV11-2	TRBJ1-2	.	CASSPRRDRGDYGYTF	TGTGCCAGCAGCCCCCGAAGGGACAGGGGGGACTATGGCTACACCTTC
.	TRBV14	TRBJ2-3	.	CASSQDSPRTGDTQYF	TGTGCCAGCAGCCAAGATTCCCCCCGGACTGGGGATACGCAGTATTTT
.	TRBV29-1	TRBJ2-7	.	CSVEDEGRTYEQYF	TGCAGCGTTGAAGATGAAGGCAGAACCTACGAGCAGTACTTC
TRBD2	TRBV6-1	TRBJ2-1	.	CASSEVGSGSSKQFF	TGTGCCAGCAGTGAAGTGGGTAGCGGGAGTTCCAAACAGTTCTTC